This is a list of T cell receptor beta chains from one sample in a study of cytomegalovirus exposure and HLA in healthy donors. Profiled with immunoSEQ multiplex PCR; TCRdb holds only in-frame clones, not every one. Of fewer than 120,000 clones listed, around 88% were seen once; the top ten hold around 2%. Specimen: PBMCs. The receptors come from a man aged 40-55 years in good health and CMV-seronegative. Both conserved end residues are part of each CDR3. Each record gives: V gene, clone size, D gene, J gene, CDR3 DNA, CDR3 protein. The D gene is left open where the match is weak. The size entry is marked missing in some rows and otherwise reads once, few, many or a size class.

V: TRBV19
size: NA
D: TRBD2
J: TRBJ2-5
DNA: TGTGCCAGTAGTATCCGGACTAGCGGGGGGCAAGAGACCCAGTACTTC
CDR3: CASSIRTSGGQETQYF

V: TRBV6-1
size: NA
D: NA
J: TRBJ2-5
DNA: TGTGCCAGCAGTGATATGAGGGAATGGGAGACCCAGTACTTC
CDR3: CASSDMREWETQYF

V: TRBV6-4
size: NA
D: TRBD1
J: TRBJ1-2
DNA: TGTGCCAGCAGTGAGACCCCCCGGGACAGGGGGTATGGCTACACCTTC
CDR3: CASSETPRDRGYGYTF

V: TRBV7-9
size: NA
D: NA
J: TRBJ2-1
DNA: TGTGCCAGCCACAGCTCCTACAATGAGCAGTTCTTC
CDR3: CASHSSYNEQFF

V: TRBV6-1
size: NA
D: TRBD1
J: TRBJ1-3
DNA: TGTGCCACCAGCCGGGACAGGCAAAACACCATATATTTT
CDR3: CATSRDRQNTIYF

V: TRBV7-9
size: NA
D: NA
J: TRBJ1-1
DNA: TGTTCCAGCAGCTTCTCGGTAAACACTGAAGCTTTCTTT
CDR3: CSSSFSVNTEAFF

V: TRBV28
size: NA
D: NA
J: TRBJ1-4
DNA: TGTGCCAGCAGTTCCCGCCGGGGGAGGGACGAAAAACTGTTTTTT
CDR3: CASSSRRGRDEKLFF

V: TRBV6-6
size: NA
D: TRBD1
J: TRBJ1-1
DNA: TGTGCCAGCAATTCCGGGACAGGGTTCACTGAAGCTTTCTTT
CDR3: CASNSGTGFTEAFF

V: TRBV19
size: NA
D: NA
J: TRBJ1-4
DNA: TGTGCAAGTGCGGGGGCGGGTGAAAAACTGTTTTTT
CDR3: CASAGAGEKLFF

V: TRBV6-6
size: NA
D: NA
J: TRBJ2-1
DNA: TGTGCCAGCAGTACTAACAATGAGCAGTTCTTC
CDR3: CASSTNNEQFF

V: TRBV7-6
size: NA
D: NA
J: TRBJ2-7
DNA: TGTGCCAGCATCCCAGGAAACGAGCAGTACTTC
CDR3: CASIPGNEQYF

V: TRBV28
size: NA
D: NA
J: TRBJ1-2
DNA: TGTGCCAGCAGTTGGGGGGGTGGCTATGGCTACACCTTC
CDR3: CASSWGGGYGYTF

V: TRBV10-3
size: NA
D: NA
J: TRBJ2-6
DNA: TGTGCCATCAGTGAGACGGTTGGTGGTGGGGCCAACGTCCTGACTTTC
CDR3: CAISETVGGGANVLTF

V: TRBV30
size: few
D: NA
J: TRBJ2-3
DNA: TGTGCCGGGGGGGCGGATACGCAGTATTTT
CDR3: CAGGADTQYF

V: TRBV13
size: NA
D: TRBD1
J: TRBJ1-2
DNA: TGTGCCAGCAGCTTACGACAGGGGTCCGGCTACACCTTC
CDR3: CASSLRQGSGYTF

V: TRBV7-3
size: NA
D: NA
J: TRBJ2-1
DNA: TGTGCCAGCAGCCTCGGACAGCCTTTGTACAATGAGCAGTTCTTC
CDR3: CASSLGQPLYNEQFF

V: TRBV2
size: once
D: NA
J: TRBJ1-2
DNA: TGTGCCAGCAGGGACAGCAATAACTATGGCTACACCTTC
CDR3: CASRDSNNYGYTF

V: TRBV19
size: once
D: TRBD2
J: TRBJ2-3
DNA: TGTGCCAGTAGTATGACGGGGGGGTCGGATACGCAGTATTTT
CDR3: CASSMTGGSDTQYF

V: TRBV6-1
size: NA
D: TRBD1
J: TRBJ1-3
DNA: TGTGCCAGCAGTGAGGGGACAAACAGGGGAGCCGGAAACACCATATATTTT
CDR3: CASSEGTNRGAGNTIYF

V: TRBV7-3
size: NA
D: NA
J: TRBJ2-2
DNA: TGTGCCAGCAGCTTTACAGGGTCCCCCGGGGAGCTGTTTTTT
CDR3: CASSFTGSPGELFF

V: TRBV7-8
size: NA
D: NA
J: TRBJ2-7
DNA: TGTGCCAGCAGCCCCCTCTACGAGCAGTACTTC
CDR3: CASSPLYEQYF

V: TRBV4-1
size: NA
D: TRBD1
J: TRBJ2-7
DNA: TGCGCCAGCAGCCAACCTGACAGGGGGGGCGAGCAGTACTTC
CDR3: CASSQPDRGGEQYF

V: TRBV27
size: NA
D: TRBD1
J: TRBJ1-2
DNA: TGTGCCAGCAGCCCTACCCGGGACAGTGTCTATGGCTACACCTTC
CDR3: CASSPTRDSVYGYTF

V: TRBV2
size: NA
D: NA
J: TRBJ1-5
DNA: TGTGCCAGCAGTGTGCGCCAGGTATTAGTCAATCAGCCCCAGCATTTT
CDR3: CASSVRQVLVNQPQHF

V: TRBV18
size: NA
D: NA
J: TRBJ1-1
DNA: TGTGCCAGCTCACCGGGGGGAGGTAACACTGAAGCTTTCTTT
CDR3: CASSPGGGNTEAFF

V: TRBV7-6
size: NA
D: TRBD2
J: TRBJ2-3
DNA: TGTGCCAGCAGCTTAGTAGCGGGGAAGACAGATACGCAGTATTTT
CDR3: CASSLVAGKTDTQYF

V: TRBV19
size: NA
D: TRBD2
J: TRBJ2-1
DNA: TGTGCCAGTAGTCAACTAGCGGGGGCTAACAATGAGCAGTTCTTC
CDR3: CASSQLAGANNEQFF

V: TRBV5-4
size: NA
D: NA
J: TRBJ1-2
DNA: TGTGCCAGCAGCACTGGGGGGGGCCTTGATGGCTACACCTTC
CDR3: CASSTGGGLDGYTF

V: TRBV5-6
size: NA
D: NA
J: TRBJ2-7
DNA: TGTGCCAGCAGCCGACTTACCCAGGGTAACGAGCAGTACTTC
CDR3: CASSRLTQGNEQYF

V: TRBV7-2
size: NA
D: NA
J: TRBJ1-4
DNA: TGTGCCAGCAGCTTAGATGGGGCAGGCGGTGAAAAACTGTTTTTT
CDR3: CASSLDGAGGEKLFF

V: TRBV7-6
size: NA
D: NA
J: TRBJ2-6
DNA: TGTGCCAGCAGCTTTGGCGGGGCTGGGGCCAACGTCCTGACTTTC
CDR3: CASSFGGAGANVLTF

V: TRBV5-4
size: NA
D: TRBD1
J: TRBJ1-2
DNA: TGTGCCAGCAGCCGGGGTGGTGTGGGACAGGGGGGCTATGGCTACACCTTC
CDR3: CASSRGGVGQGGYGYTF

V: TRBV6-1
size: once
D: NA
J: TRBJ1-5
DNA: TGTGCCAGCGTCACAGCCAGGGCCAATCAGCCCCAGCATTTT
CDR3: CASVTARANQPQHF

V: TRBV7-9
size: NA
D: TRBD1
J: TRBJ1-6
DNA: TGTGCCAGCAGCACCCGACAGGGGGATAATTCACCCCTCCACTTT
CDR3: CASSTRQGDNSPLHF

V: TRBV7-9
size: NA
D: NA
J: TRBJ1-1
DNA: TGTGCCAGCAGTCCCCCCCGGGGGGGAAACTCTGAAGCTTTCTTT
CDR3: CASSPPRGGNSEAFF

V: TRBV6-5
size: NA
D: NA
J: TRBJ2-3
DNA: TGTGCCAGCAGACCAGAATGGGGGGGCAGTGATACGCAGTATTTT
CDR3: CASRPEWGGSDTQYF

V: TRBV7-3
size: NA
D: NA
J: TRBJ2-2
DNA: TGTGCCAGCAGTCCAACCGGGACAACCACCGGGGAGCTGTTTTTT
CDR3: CASSPTGTTTGELFF

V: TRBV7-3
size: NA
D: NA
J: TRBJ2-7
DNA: TGTGCCAGCAGCTTAAACCGGGGGGCGGGCGAGCAGTACTTC
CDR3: CASSLNRGAGEQYF

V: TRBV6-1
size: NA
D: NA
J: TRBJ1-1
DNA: TGTGCCAGCAAAGACAGCCCCATGAACACTGAAGCTTTCTTT
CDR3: CASKDSPMNTEAFF

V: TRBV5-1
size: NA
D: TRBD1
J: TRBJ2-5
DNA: TGCGCCAGCAGCCCCCGGGACAGGGGTAAGGAGACCCAGTACTTC
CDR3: CASSPRDRGKETQYF

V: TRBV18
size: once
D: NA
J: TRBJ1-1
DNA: TGTGCCAGCTCACCCCCCCGGCCGGGGACTGAAGCTTTCTTT
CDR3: CASSPPRPGTEAFF

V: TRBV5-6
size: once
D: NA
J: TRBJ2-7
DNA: TGTGCCAGCAGCTTGTACCGGAGCTCCTACGAGCAGTACTTC
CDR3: CASSLYRSSYEQYF

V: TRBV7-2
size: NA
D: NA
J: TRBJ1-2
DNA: TGTGCCAGCAGCATCAGGGGTGGGCAAGGACCATACACCTTC
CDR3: CASSIRGGQGPYTF

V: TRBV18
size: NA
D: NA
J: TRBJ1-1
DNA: TGTGCCAGCTCACCTACAGGGAACACTGAAGCTTTCTTT
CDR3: CASSPTGNTEAFF

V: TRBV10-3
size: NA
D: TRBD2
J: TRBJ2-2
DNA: TGTGCCATCAGCGAGACTAGCACGAACACCGGGGAGCTGTTTTTT
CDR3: CAISETSTNTGELFF

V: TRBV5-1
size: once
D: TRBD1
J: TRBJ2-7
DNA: TGCGCCAGCAGCTTGGCTCTGGGACAGTCAAGCTCCTACGAGCAGTACTTC
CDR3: CASSLALGQSSSYEQYF

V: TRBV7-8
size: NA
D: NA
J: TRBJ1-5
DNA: TGTGCCAGCAGCTTAGGACAGCTCAATCAGCCCCAGCATTTT
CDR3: CASSLGQLNQPQHF

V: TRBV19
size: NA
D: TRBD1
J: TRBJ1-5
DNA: TGTGCCAGTAGTCAACAGGGGGTTAGGCAGCCCCAGCATTTT
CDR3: CASSQQGVRQPQHF

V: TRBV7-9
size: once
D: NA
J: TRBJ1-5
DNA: TGTGCCAGCAGCCGGACACAAAATCAGCCCCAGCATTTT
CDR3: CASSRTQNQPQHF

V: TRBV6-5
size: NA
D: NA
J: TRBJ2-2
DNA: TGTGCCAGCAGCCGGGACAACCCAGCCGGGGAGCTGTTTTTT
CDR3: CASSRDNPAGELFF

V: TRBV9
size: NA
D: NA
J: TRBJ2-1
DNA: TGTGCCAGCAGCCTACTCTCCGGGAACTCCTACAATGAGCAGTTCTTC
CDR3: CASSLLSGNSYNEQFF

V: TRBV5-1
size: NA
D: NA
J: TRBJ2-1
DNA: TGCGCCAGCAGCCCCTTCACAGGGATCGCAGCTCGCGGCTACAATGAGCAGTTCTTC
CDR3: CASSPFTGIAARGYNEQFF